The T cell receptor (beta chain) under discussion was sequenced for a study of human T cells and chemical hapten exposure. Study at large: Patients additionally received therapeutic doses of diphenylcyclopropenone on the scalp once a week, and this continued throughout the roughly 26-week study. General study results and limits: Positively correlated with patch test score were the counts of PT1 expanded TCRs.

Each CDR3 protein is one row after TCRdb ran MiXCR on the RACE reads. The sample contains more than 100,000 distinct CDR3 sequences, approximately 10% of which appear only once. The time point: patch test 3, about 24 weeks after DPC sensitization. As to treatment: therapeutic diphenylcyclopropenone sensitization with weekly scalp DPC. The donor pool consisted of alopecia patients aged 18 to 70 years, considered suitable for DPC. This clonotype showed up just a few times. Its matching antigen is unknown. This receptor was taken from a woman in her 50s with alopecia areata. Some clones in this sample may be carry-over from other donors' samples. Sample: whole blood, taken in connection with sensitization to the hapten diphenylcyclopropenone (DPC).

The CDR3 nucleotides are TGTGCCCCACCGTATAGCGGGAGGGCCAAGTATGAGCAGTTCTTC. Translation: CAPPYSGRAKYEQFF. The chain joins TRBV24-1 to TRBJ2-1, with TRBD2 matching 11 bases. The CDR3 has 15 amino acids. Germline V lookup: CDR1 KGHDR, CDR2 SFDVKD. V trimming: 12 bases; J trimming: 8 bases; junction bases outside the gene matches: 14.